What follows are 23 T cell receptor beta chains derived from one specimen sequenced in a study of T cells in tuberculosis. Assay: immunoSEQ multiplex PCR; the TCRdb copy retains only in-frame clones and omits some. The sample records fewer than 55,000 clones, about 95% being singletons. Documented time point: new active TB diagnosis, blood taken before or within 7 days of starting treatment. Sequenced material: PBMCs, taken at tuberculosis diagnosis. All receptors come from an adult with tuberculosis.

This chain uses TRBV6-6 with TRBJ1-2, with D unresolved. The length of the CDR3 is 12 residues. V was trimmed by 6 bases and J by 4 bases, leaving 9 bases between them. The germline V gene has CDR1 MNHNY and CDR2 SVGAGI (reference sequence). The CDR3 protein is CASRPQSYGYTF. The CDR3 DNA is TGTGCCAGCAGGCCACAAAGCTATGGCTACACCTTC.

The chain joins TRBV5-4 to TRBJ2-1; TRBD2 matches 9 bases. Germline V lookup: CDR1 SGHNT, CDR2 YYREEE (reference sequence). This CDR3 spans 15 amino acids. J was trimmed by 3 bases and V by 2 bases; bases with no gene match: 3. This chain's CDR3 is CASSFAGGHYNEQFF. CDR3 sequence (DNA): TGTGCCAGCAGCTTCGCGGGAGGGCACTACAATGAGCAGTTCTTC.

The J gene is TRBJ2-3, the V gene TRBV7-9; weak D call: TRBD2 (6 bases). Germline V lookup: CDR1 SEHNR, CDR2 FQNEAQ (reference sequence). V lost 3 bases and J 8 bases, leaving 12 bases between the germline ends. CDR3 length: 13 amino acids. The CDR3 is CASSFVLRGTQYF. In nucleotides, the CDR3 is TGTGCCAGCAGCTTTGTCCTGCGGGGTACGCAGTATTTT.

The chain uses TRBV19 and TRBJ2-3; D remains unclear. The CDR3 spans 12 residues. CDR1 is LNHDA, CDR2 SQIVND, per germline (reference sequence). The V end lost 7 bases, the J end lost 2 bases, and 7 bases lay between the germline ends. In nucleotides, the CDR3 is TGTGCCAGTAACGGGTACACAGATACGCAGTATTTT. Protein sequence: CASNGYTDTQYF.

The chain couples TRBV4-1 to TRBJ1-2; 9 bases align to TRBD1. Germline V gene sequence: CDR1 MGHRA, CDR2 YSYEKL. Losses at the gene ends were 1 base for V and 5 bases for J; bases not matched to a gene: 5. This CDR3 has 15 residues. CDR3 sequence reads: CASSQGTGVGYGYTF. The DNA of the CDR3 is TGCGCCAGCAGCCAAGGGACAGGGGTAGGGTATGGCTACACCTTC.

The chain employs TRBV7-2 and TRBJ2-7, with TRBD1 identical over 8 bases. The CDR3 is 13 amino acids. The germline V gene encodes CDR1 SGHTA and CDR2 FQGNSA. Trimming at V came to 8 bases and at J to 4 bases, leaving 7 bases not matched to a gene. The CDR3 loop reads CASSTGVEYEQYF. The CDR3 region has the DNA TGTGCCAGCTCGACAGGGGTAGAGTACGAGCAGTACTTC.

V is TRBV4-1 and J is TRBJ1-5, with 8 positions matching TRBD1. The CDR3 spans 15 residues. CDR1 is MGHRA, CDR2 YSYEKL, per germline. Unmatched junction bases numbered 4, after V lost 4 bases and J lost 2 bases. CDR3 sequence: CASSRTGLGNQPQHF. The CDR3 coding sequence is TGCGCCAGCAGCCGGACAGGGCTCGGCAATCAGCCCCAGCATTTT.

This clone was detected only once. This sequence joins TRBV19 and TRBJ2-2; D might be TRBD2 (6 bases). V lost 5 bases and J lost 0, with 10 bases in between. Germline CDR1 and CDR2: LNHDA and SQIVND (reference sequence). The CDR3 runs 15 residues. The CDR3 loop reads CASSLPGANTGELFF. The DNA for the CDR3 is TGTGCCAGTAGTCTCCCGGGGGCGAACACCGGGGAGCTGTTTTTT.

The rearrangement joins TRBV25-1 to TRBJ2-3; weak D call: TRBD2 (5 bases). CDR1 is MGHDK, CDR2 SYGVNS, per germline. CDR3 size: 13 residues. V lost 5 bases and J lost 4, with 10 bases in between. The CDR3 DNA follows: TGTGCCAGCAGTACGCTAGCTTCAGATACGCAGTATTTT. Translated: CASSTLASDTQYF.

The CDR3 DNA follows: TGCGCCAGCAGCTTTCTAGCGGGAGGTGCCAATGAGCAGTTCTTC. Protein product: CASSFLAGGANEQFF. The chain has TRBV4-3 and TRBJ2-1; the match to TRBD2 covers 11 bases. Per germline, CDR1 LGHNA and CDR2 YSLEER. V was pared by 5 bases and J by 6 bases, with 6 bases of the junction left unmatched. The CDR3 covers 15 residues.

This chain links TRBV27 with TRBJ1-2; D is ambiguous. CDR1 MNHEY and CDR2 SMNVEV come from the germline V gene (reference sequence). The CDR3 length is 16 residues. Trimming took 7 bases from V and 4 from J, leaving 22 bases between them. The chain's CDR3 is CASTGGREGNFYGYTF. The CDR3 region has the DNA TGTGCCAGCACGGGAGGTCGTGAAGGGAATTTCTATGGCTACACCTTC.

There are a few counts of this clone. The J gene is TRBJ1-5, the V gene TRBV2; D remains unclear. Germline loops: CDR1 SNHLY, CDR2 FYNNEI. This CDR3 has 13 residues. Trimming cost V 5 bases and J 6 bases, with 11 bases left between them. The CDR3 protein is CASSPGVGQPQHF. In DNA form, the CDR3 reads TGTGCCAGCAGTCCCGGGGTGGGTCAGCCCCAGCATTTT.

In this sample, this clone turned up once. The chain links TRBV28 to TRBJ2-4; TRBD2 agrees at 7 bases. Germline V gene data show CDR1 as MDHEN and CDR2 as SYDVKM. Trimming cost V 3 bases and J 0 bases; bases outside gene matches: 8. This CDR3 is built from 17 residues. The CDR3 DNA is TGTGCCAGCAGTTTGGCTAGCGGCCTAATAGCCAAAAACATTCAGTACTTC. Translation gives CASSLASGLIAKNIQYF.

The CDR3 bases are TGTGCCAGCAGTGGAGGCTCCTCTGGAAACACCATATATTTT. Protein sequence: CASSGGSSGNTIYF. This chain uses TRBV6-1 with TRBJ1-3, with D hard to call. Trimming left V 4 bases short and J 0 bases short, with 7 bases between. There are 14 residues in the CDR3. CDR1 is MNHNS and CDR2 is SASEGT in the germline V gene.

The rearrangement uses TRBV6-6 and TRBJ2-1; D is possibly TRBD2 (6 bases). This CDR3 has 15 residues. The germline gives CDR1 MNHNY, CDR2 SVGAGI (reference sequence). V shed 5 bases and J shed 4 bases, with 15 bases lying between them. This chain's CDR3 is CASSDLGSRYNEQFF. CDR3 nucleotides: TGTGCCAGCAGTGACCTCGGGAGTAGGTACAATGAGCAGTTCTTC.

The chain uses TRBV30 and TRBJ1-1; a weak D match, TRBD1 (5 bases). Germline V lookup: CDR1 GTSNPN, CDR2 SVGIG (reference sequence). CDR3 length equals 15 residues. V dropped 0 bases and J dropped 4 bases, with 15 bases sitting between them. The CDR3, as DNA: TGTGCCTGGAGTGTACTGGGGGGTAGAGGCACTGAAGCTTTCTTT. This encodes CAWSVLGGRGTEAFF.

The chain recombines TRBV4-3 with TRBJ1-2; D not certain. Germline V CDR1 and CDR2: LGHNA, YSLEER. V lost 0 bases and J lost 2, with 13 bases in between. The CDR3 sequence is 16 residues long. CDR3 coding DNA: TGCGCCAGCAGCCAAGATACCCCAGGACTCAACTATGGCTACACCTTC. Residues: CASSQDTPGLNYGYTF.

The V call is TRBV7-2, the J call TRBJ1-1, with 7 bases matching TRBD1. This CDR3 has 15 amino acids. V lost 6 bases to trimming and J lost 7 bases; unmatched junction nucleotides: 14. Germline loops: CDR1 SGHTA, CDR2 FQGNSA. CDR3 loop: CASSSMTGRLSEAFF. The CDR3 coding sequence is TGTGCCAGCAGTTCCATGACAGGGAGGCTCAGTGAAGCTTTCTTT.

CDR3 in amino acids: CASSLDRGRGTEAFF. CDR3 coding DNA: TGTGCCAGCAGCCTCGACAGGGGGCGAGGCACTGAAGCTTTCTTT. The gene calls are TRBV6-1 and TRBJ1-1, with TRBD1 matching 10 bases. This CDR3 has 15 residues. The V segment lost 6 bases and the J segment 4 bases; nucleotides outside the gene matches: 8. The germline gives CDR1 MNHNS, CDR2 SASEGT.

The rearrangement uses TRBV4-1 and TRBJ2-2; TRBD1 matches 8 bases. Germline values: CDR1 MGHRA, CDR2 YSYEKL. V gave up 3 bases and J gave up 6 bases; unmatched junction bases: 15. The CDR3 sequence is 18 residues long. As DNA, the CDR3 is TGCGCCAGCAGCCACCCGCGGGACAGGTTGGGACCCCCCGGGGAGCTGTTTTTT. Translation: CASSHPRDRLGPPGELFF.

This clone was recorded only once. This rearrangement joins TRBV19 to TRBJ2-7, with 10 positions matching TRBD1. J gave up 6 bases and V 4 bases, and 9 bases lay outside the gene matches. Germline V lookup: CDR1 LNHDA, CDR2 SQIVND (reference sequence). This CDR3 is built from 15 residues. In nucleotides, the CDR3 is TGTGCCAGTAGTAGAGCGGGACAGGGGCTGGTCGAGCAGTACTTC. Its translation is CASSRAGQGLVEQYF.

The DNA of the CDR3 is TGTGCCAGCAGTCATAGGACAGTGAACACTGAAGCTTTCTTT. The encoded protein is CASSHRTVNTEAFF. The chain is built from TRBV6-6 and TRBJ1-1, with D maybe TRBD1 (6 bases). Germline-derived CDR1 and CDR2 are MNHNY and SVGAGI (reference sequence). V was shortened by 5 bases and J by 0 bases, with 10 bases between the two germline ends. The CDR3 consists of 14 residues.

V and J are TRBV28 and TRBJ1-5, with D possibly matching TRBD1 (5 bases). This CDR3 spans 16 amino acids. Trimming stripped 4 bases from V and 0 bases from J, with 13 bases between. CDR1 and CDR2 (germline): MDHEN, SYDVKM. CDR3 bases: TGTGCCAGCAGTTACCGGGGGGGGTATAGCAATCAGCCCCAGCATTTT. Protein product: CASSYRGGYSNQPQHF.